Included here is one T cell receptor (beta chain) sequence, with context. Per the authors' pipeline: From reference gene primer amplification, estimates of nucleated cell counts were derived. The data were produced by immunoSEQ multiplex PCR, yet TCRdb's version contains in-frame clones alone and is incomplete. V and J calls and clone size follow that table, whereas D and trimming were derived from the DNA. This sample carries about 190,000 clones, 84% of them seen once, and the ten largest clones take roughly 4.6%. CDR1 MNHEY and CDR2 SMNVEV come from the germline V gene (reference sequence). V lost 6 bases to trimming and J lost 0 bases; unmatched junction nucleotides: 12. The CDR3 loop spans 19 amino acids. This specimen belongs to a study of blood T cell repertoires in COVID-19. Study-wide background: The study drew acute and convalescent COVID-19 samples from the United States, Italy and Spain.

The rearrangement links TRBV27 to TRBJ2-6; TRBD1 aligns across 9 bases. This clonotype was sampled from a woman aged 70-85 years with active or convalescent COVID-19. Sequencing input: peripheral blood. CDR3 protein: CASRRQGVRWGSGANVLTF. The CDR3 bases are TGTGCCAGCAGAAGACAGGGGGTGAGGTGGGGCTCTGGGGCCAACGTCCTGACTTTC.